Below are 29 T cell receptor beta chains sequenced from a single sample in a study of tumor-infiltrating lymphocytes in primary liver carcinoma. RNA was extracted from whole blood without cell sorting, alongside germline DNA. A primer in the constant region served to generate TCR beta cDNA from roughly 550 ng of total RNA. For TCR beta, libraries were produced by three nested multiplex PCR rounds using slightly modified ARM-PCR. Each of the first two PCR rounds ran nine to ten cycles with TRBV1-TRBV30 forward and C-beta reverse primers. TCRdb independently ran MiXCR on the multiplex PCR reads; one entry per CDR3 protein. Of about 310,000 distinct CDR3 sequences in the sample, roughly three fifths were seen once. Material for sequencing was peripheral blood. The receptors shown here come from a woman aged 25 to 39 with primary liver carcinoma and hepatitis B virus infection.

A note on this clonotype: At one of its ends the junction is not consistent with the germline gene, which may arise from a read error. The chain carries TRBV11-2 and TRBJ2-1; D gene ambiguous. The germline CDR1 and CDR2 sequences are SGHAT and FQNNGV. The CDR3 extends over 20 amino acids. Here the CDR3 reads CASNLVLLVGLTSSYNEQFF. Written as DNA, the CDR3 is TGTGCCAGCAACTTAGTTCTTTTGGTCGGATTAACCAGCTCCTACAATGAGCAGTTCTTC.

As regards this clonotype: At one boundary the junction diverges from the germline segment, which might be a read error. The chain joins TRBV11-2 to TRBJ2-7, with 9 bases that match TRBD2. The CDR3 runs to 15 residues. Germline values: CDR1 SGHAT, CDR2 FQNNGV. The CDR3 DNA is TGTGCCAGCAGCTTAGAGCCTAGCGGGATCTACAAGCAGTACTTC. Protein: CASSLEPSGIYKQYF.

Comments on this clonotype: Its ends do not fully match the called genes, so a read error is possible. The CDR3 region has the DNA TGTGCTAGCAGCCAAGGACTAGCGCGAGGACTCAATTACAATGAGCAGTTCTTC. Its translation: CASSQGLARGLNYNEQFF. This chain uses TRBV4-2 with TRBJ2-1; TRBD2 aligns across 9 bases. CDR3 length equals 18 residues. CDR1 and CDR2 from the germline V gene are LGHNA and YNFKEQ.

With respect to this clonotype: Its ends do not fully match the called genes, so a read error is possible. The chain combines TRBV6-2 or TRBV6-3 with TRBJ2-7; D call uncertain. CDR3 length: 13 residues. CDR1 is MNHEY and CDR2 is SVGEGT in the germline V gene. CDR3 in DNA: TGTGTCAGCAATTACGAAGTACCCTACGAGCAGTACTTC. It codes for CVSNYEVPYEQYF.

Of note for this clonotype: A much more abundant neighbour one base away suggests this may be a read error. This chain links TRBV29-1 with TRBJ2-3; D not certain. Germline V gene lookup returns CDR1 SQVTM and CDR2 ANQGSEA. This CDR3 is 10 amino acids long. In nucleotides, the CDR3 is TGCGGCGTAGTAACAGATACGCAGTATTTT. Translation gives CGVVTDTQYF.

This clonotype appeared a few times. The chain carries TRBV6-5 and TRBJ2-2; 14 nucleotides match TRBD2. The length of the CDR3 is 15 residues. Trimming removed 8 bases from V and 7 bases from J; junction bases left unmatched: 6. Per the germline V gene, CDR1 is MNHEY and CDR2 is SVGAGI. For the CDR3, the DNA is TGTGCCAGCCCAAAGGGACTAGCGGGAGTCGGGGAGCTGTTTTTT. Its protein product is CASPKGLAGVGELFF.

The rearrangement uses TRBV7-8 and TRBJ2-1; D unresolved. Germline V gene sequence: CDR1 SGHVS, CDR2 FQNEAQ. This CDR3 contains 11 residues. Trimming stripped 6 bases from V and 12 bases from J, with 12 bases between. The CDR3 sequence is CASSSRHVQFF. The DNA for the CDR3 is TGTGCCAGCAGTAGTCGACATGTGCAGTTCTTC.

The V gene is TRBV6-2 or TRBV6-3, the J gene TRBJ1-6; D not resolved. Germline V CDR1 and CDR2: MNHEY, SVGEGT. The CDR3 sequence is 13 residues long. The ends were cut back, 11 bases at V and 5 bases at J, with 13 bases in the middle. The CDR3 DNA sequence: TGTGCCGGCCAAGTTGTAGATAATTCACCCCTCCACTTT. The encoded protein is CAGQVVDNSPLHF.

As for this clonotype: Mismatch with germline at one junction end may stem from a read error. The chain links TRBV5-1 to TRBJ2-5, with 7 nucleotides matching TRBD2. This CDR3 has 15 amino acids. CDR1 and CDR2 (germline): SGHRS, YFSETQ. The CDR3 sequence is CASSFQGPGGEAQYF. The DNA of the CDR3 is TGCGCCAGCAGCTTCCAGGGACCGGGGGGAGAGGCCCAGTACTTC. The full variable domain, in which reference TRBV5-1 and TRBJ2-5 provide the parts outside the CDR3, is KAGVTQTPRYLIKTRGQQVTLSCSPISGHRSVSWYQQTPGQGLQFLFEYFSETQRNKGNFPGRFSGRQFSNSRSEMNVSTLELGDSALYLCASSFQGPGGEAQYFGPGTRLLVL.

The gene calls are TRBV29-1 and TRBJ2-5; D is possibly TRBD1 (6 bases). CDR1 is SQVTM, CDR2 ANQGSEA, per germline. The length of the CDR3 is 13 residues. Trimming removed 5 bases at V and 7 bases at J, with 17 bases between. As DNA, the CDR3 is TGCAGCGTTCTAGTACAGGGACGGGGGACCCAGTACTTC. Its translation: CSVLVQGRGTQYF. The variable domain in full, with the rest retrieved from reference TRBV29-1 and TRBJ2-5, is SAVISQKPSRDICQRGTSLTIQCQVDSQVTMMFWYRQQPGQSLTLIATANQGSEATYESGFVIDKFPISRPNLTFSTLTVSNMSPEDSSIYLCSVLVQGRGTQYFGPGTRLLVL.

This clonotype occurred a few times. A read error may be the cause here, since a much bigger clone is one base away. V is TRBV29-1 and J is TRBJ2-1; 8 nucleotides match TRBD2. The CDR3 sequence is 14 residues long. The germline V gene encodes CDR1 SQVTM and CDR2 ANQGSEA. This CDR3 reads CNVESSSGFYEQFF. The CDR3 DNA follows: TGCAACGTTGAATCGTCTAGCGGGTTTTATGAGCAGTTCTTC.

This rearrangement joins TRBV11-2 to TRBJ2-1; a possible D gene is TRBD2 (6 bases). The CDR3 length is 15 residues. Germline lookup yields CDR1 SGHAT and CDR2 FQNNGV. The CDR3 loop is CASGSRGLAYNEQFF. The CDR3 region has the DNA TGTGCTAGCGGATCCAGAGGGCTAGCCTACAATGAGCAGTTCTTC.

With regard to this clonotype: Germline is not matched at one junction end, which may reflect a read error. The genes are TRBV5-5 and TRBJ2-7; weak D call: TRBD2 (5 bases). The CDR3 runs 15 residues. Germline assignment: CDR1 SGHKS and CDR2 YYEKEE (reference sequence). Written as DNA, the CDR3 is TGTGCAAGCAGCTTGGCTCCCTCTCCCGACTACGTGCAGTACTTC. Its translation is CASSLAPSPDYVQYF.

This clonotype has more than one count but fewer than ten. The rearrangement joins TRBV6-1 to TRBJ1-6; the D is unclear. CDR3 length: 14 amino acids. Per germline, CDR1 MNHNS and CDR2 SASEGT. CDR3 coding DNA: TGTGACAGTAGCGTTCTCTCCTATAATTCACCCCTCCACTTT. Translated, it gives CDSSVLSYNSPLHF.

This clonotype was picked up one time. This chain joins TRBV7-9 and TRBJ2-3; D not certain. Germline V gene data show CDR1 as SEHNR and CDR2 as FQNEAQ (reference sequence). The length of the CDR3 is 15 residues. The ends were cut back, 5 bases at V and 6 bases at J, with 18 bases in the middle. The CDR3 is CASSHLACAIDTQYF. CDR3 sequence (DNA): TGTGCCAGCAGCCATCTGGCTTGCGCAATCGATACGCAGTATTTT.

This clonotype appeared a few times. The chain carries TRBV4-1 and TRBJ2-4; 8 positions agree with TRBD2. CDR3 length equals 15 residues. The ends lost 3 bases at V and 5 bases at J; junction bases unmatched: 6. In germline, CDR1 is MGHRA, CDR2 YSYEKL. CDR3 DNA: TGCGCCAGCAGCCATAAACTAGCGGCTGAAAACATTCAGTACTTC. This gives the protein CASSHKLAAENIQYF.

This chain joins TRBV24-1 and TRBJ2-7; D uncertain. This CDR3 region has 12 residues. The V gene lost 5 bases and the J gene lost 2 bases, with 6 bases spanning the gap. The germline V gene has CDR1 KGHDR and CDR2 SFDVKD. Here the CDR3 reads CATSGDTYEQYF. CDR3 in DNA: TGTGCCACCAGTGGCGATACCTACGAGCAGTACTTC.

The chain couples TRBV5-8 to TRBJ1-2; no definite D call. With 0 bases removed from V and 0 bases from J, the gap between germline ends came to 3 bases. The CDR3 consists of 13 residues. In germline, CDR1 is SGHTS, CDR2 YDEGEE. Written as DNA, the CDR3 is TGTGCCAGCAGCTTGGTGTCTAACTATGGCTACACCTTC. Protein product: CASSLVSNYGYTF.

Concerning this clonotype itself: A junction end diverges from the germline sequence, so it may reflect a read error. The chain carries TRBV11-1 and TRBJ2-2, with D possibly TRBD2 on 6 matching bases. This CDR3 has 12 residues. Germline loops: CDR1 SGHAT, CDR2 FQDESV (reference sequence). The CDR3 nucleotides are TGTACCAGCAGCGGGCTGAACGGGGAGCTGTTCTTT. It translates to CTSSGLNGELFF. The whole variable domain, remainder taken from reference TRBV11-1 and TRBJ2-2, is EAEVAQSPRYKITEKSQAVAFWCDPISGHATLYWYRQILGQGPELLVQFQDESVVDDSQLPKDRFSAERLKGVDSTLKIQPAELGDSAMYLCTSSGLNGELFFGEGSRLTVL.

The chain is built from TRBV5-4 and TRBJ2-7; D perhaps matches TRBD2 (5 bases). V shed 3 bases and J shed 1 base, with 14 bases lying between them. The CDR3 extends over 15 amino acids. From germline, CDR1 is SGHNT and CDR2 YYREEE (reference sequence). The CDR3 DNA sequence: TGTGCCAGCAGCTCAACTTCCGGGGATTCCTACGAGCAGTACTTC. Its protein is CASSSTSGDSYEQYF.

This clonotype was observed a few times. The CDR3 coding sequence is TGTGCCAGCAGCCGATCCTCGTGGGAGACCCAGTACTTC. It specifies CASSRSSWETQYF. The chain is built from TRBV5-6 and TRBJ2-5; D is undetermined. Trimming left V 4 bases short and J 5 bases short, with 12 bases between. Germline V lookup: CDR1 SGHDT, CDR2 YYEEEE. CDR3 length equals 13 residues.

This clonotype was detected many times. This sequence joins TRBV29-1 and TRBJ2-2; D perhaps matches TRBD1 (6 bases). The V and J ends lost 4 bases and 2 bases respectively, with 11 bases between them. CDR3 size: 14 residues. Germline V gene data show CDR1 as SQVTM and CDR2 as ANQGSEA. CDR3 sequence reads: CSVARDTNTGELFF. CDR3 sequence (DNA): TGCAGCGTTGCCCGGGACACCAACACCGGGGAGCTGTTTTTT.

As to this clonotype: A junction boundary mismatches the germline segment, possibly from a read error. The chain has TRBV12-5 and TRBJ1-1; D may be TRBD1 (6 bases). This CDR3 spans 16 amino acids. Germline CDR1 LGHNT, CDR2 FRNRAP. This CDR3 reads CASGNRPGHQNTGAFF. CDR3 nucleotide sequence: TGTGCTAGTGGTAACAGGCCGGGACATCAGAACACTGGAGCTTTCTTT.

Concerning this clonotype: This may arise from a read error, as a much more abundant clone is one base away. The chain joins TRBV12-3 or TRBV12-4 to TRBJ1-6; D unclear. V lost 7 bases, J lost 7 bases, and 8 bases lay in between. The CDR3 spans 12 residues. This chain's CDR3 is CASNFGNSPLHF. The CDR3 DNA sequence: TGTGCCAGCAACTTTGGGAATTCACCCCTCCACTTT.

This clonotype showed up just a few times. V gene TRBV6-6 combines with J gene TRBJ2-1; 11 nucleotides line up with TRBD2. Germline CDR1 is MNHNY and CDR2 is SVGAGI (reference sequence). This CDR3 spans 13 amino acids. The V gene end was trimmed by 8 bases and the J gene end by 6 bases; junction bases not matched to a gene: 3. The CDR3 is CASLAGGPNEQFF. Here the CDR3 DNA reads TGTGCCAGCTTAGCGGGAGGGCCCAATGAGCAGTTCTTC.

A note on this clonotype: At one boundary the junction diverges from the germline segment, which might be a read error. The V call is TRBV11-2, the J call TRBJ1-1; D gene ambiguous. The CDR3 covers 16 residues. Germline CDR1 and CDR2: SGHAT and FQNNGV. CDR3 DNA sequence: TGTGACAGCAGCCCCAGAGGGCCTGGTATGAACACTGAAGCTTTCTTT. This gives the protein CDSSPRGPGMNTEAFF.

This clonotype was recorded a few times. The CDR3 DNA reads as TGTGCCAGCAGCTCAAAGGTTCGATACAATGAGCAGTTCTTC. As protein: CASSSKVRYNEQFF. The V and J genes are TRBV5-8 and TRBJ2-1; D is ambiguous. CDR1 is SGHTS, CDR2 YDEGEE, per germline. Deletions cut 3 bases from V and 4 bases from J, with 11 bases between. The CDR3 totals 14 residues.

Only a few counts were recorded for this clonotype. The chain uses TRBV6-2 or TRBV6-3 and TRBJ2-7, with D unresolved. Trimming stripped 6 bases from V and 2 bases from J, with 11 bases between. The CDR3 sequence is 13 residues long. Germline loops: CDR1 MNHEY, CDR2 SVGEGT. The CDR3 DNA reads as TGTGCCAGCAGCCCGACCAGGACCTACGAGCAGTACTTC. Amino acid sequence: CASSPTRTYEQYF.

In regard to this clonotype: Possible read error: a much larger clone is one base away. CDR3 DNA sequence: TGTGCCAGCAGTGACGGGACTAGCGGGAGGGCGAGCGATGAGCAGTTCTTC. This gives the protein CASSDGTSGRASDEQFF. The chain carries TRBV12-3 or TRBV12-4 and TRBJ2-1, with 16 bases identical to TRBD2. J gave up 8 bases and V 5 bases, and 9 bases lay outside the gene matches. The CDR3 spans 17 residues.